A single sample is the source of the 32 T cell receptor beta chains below, sequenced in a study of vaccination and CD4 T cells after COVID-19. Cultured CD4+ T cell DNA underwent sequencing with the Oncomine TCR Beta short-read assay. One entry per CDR3 protein, called by TCRdb with MiXCR from the PCR reads. The sample has some 15,000 distinct CDR3 sequences; about 40% are singletons. No antigen is known for these receptors. Indicated treatment: approximately 9-day PBMC culture with coronavirus spike peptide pools or control peptides (ViraFEST assay). The sample consisted of cultured CD4+ T cells from blood. These receptors were collected from a human donor with COVID-19.

This clonotype was recorded a few times. This chain links TRBV27 with TRBJ2-1; 7 nucleotides agree with TRBD2. The V gene end was trimmed by 2 bases and the J gene end by 9 bases; junction bases not matched to a gene: 10. Germline V gene data show CDR1 as MNHEY and CDR2 as SMNVEV (reference sequence). This CDR3 spans 15 amino acids. The CDR3 DNA reads as TGTGCCAGCAGTTTAGTGGCGGGGGTTTGGGGTGAGCAGTTCTTC. The encoded protein is CASSLVAGVWGEQFF.

The V gene is TRBV7-2, the J gene TRBJ1-6; D unresolved. Per germline, CDR1 SGHTA and CDR2 FQGNSA. Trimming pared 2 bases from V and 6 bases from J, leaving 2 bases between. The CDR3 has 12 amino acids. The CDR3 loop is CASSLSNSPLHF. The CDR3 region has the DNA TGTGCCAGCAGCTTAAGTAATTCACCCCTCCACTTT.

This clonotype was seen only a few times. V gene TRBV11-1 combines with J gene TRBJ2-5; 7 positions match TRBD2. V gave up 8 bases and J gave up 2 bases; unmatched junction bases: 20. The CDR3 extends over 18 amino acids. The germline gives CDR1 SGHAT, CDR2 FQDESV (reference sequence). The DNA for the CDR3 is TGTGCCAGCCGAAGCGGGGCTAGCGGATATAAGCTACAAGAGACCCAGTACTTC. Amino acids: CASRSGASGYKLQETQYF.

This clonotype was seen a handful of times. The rearrangement joins TRBV7-8 to TRBJ1-2, with a tentative D call TRBD1 (6 bases). V was cut by 1 base and J by 4 bases, with 19 bases left in between. Germline-derived CDR1 and CDR2 are SGHVS and FQNEAQ. The CDR3 runs 17 residues. The chain's CDR3 is CASSLGIGTTGGYGYTF. CDR3 bases: TGTGCCAGCAGCTTAGGAATAGGGACAACCGGAGGCTATGGCTACACCTTC.

This clonotype was detected only a few times. The chain joins TRBV6-1 to TRBJ2-2; D remains unclear. This CDR3 region has 15 residues. CDR1 is MNHNS and CDR2 is SASEGT in the germline V gene. Trimming shortened V by 7 bases and J by 0 bases, and 12 bases separated the two germline ends. The DNA of the CDR3 is TGTGCCAGCACCAGAGGTGCTGCGAACACCGGGGAGCTGTTTTTT. This sequence encodes CASTRGAANTGELFF.

This clonotype occurred a few times. The V gene is TRBV7-9, the J gene TRBJ1-1; D remains ambiguous. The germline V gene encodes CDR1 SEHNR and CDR2 FQNEAQ (reference sequence). V dropped 6 bases and J dropped 2 bases, with 4 bases sitting between them. The CDR3 is 11 residues long. The CDR3 region has the DNA TGTGCCAGCAGGGACAACACTGAAGCTTTCTTT. Translated: CASRDNTEAFF.

This clonotype has a single count. The chain combines TRBV4-2 with TRBJ2-7; possibly TRBD2 for D (5 bases). Germline CDR1 and CDR2: LGHNA and YNFKEQ. Trimming cost V 0 bases and J 2 bases, with 14 bases left between them. The CDR3 is 16 amino acids. CDR3 in amino acids: CASSQDVSAETYEQYF. CDR3 in DNA: TGTGCCAGCAGCCAAGATGTTTCAGCGGAGACCTACGAGCAGTACTTC.

V usage is TRBV2 and J usage is TRBJ2-5, with a tentative D call TRBD2 (6 bases). CDR1 is SNHLY, CDR2 FYNNEI, per germline. Trimming took 6 bases from V and 4 from J, leaving 15 bases between them. This CDR3 contains 14 residues. CDR3 DNA sequence: TGTGCCAGCAGGCCCCATAGCGGCCCAGAGACCCAGTACTTC. It yields the protein CASRPHSGPETQYF.

This chain uses TRBV5-6 with TRBJ1-2; D unclear. The germline CDR1 and CDR2 sequences are SGHDT and YYEEEE. This CDR3 comprises 13 residues. The ends were cut back, 1 base at V and 6 bases at J, with 10 bases in the middle. The DNA of the CDR3 is TGTGCCAGCAGCTTGAGGAGAAGGGATGGCTACACCTTC. Translating gives CASSLRRRDGYTF.

This clonotype was recorded only once. The V gene is TRBV7-9, the J gene TRBJ2-1; 7 nucleotides align to TRBD2. The CDR3 consists of 16 residues. V trimming: 2 bases; J trimming: 3 bases; junction bases outside the gene matches: 7. Looked up from germline, CDR1 is SEHNR and CDR2 is FQNEAQ (reference sequence). CDR3 residues: CASSLFVGGYYNEQFF. The CDR3 coding sequence is TGTGCCAGCAGCTTATTTGTGGGGGGGTACTACAATGAGCAGTTCTTC.

The sample holds a few counts of this clonotype. The rearrangement links TRBV6-5 to TRBJ1-4; D remains ambiguous. V lost 2 bases, J lost 5 bases, and 0 bases lay in between. The CDR3 consists of 11 residues. Looked up from germline, CDR1 is MNHEY and CDR2 is SVGAGI. CDR3 loop: CASSYNEKLFF. The DNA of the CDR3 is TGTGCCAGCAGTTACAATGAAAAACTGTTTTTT.

The chain uses TRBV6-2 or TRBV6-3 and TRBJ1-5; the match to TRBD1 covers 7 bases. Germline V CDR1 and CDR2: MNHEY, SVGEGT. This CDR3 has 18 amino acids. V gave up 11 bases and J gave up 0 bases; unmatched junction bases: 19. CDR3 region: CALPGGGKTLNSNQPQHF. CDR3 nucleotide sequence: TGTGCCCTACCTGGAGGGGGCAAAACGCTAAATAGCAATCAGCCCCAGCATTTT.

The genes are TRBV25-1 and TRBJ1-6; unclear D gene. Trimming removed 3 bases at V and 9 bases at J, with 12 bases between. Germline V gene sequence: CDR1 MGHDK, CDR2 SYGVNS. The CDR3 spans 14 residues. In DNA form, the CDR3 reads TGTGCCAGCAGTGAGAGGGAGCGTACTTCACCCCTCCACTTT. This sequence encodes CASSERERTSPLHF.

This clonotype was picked up a small number of times. One end of the junction is discordant with germline, which a read error may explain. CDR3 sequence reads: CASREGTGNTEAFF. The DNA for the CDR3 is TGTGCCAGCAGAGAAGGGACAGGGAACACTGAAGCTTTCTTT. V usage is TRBV6-1 and J usage is TRBJ1-1; 8 bases agree with TRBD1. Germline values: CDR1 MNHNS, CDR2 SASEGT. The CDR3 runs 14 residues.

The gene calls are TRBV28 and TRBJ1-5; a weak D match, TRBD1 (6 bases). Germline CDR1 and CDR2: MDHEN and SYDVKM. Trimming took 5 bases from V and 1 from J, leaving 12 bases between them. This CDR3 contains 15 residues. CDR3 nucleotide sequence: TGTGCCAGCAGTACATTAGGGGGGAGCAATCAGCCCCAGCATTTT. This sequence encodes CASSTLGGSNQPQHF.

The genes are TRBV11-2 and TRBJ1-3; D is uncertain. The CDR3 runs 16 residues. Trimming shortened V by 1 base and J by 0 bases, and 10 bases separated the two germline ends. CDR1 SGHAT and CDR2 FQNNGV come from the germline V gene. Here the CDR3 reads CASSLVAQSSGNTIYF. The CDR3 bases are TGTGCCAGCAGCTTAGTTGCGCAGTCCTCTGGAAACACCATATATTTT.

CDR3 nucleotide sequence: TGCGCCAGCAGCCCCAACGACGGACAGTGGGATTCACCCCTCCACTTT. Translated, it gives CASSPNDGQWDSPLHF. This chain joins TRBV4-1 and TRBJ1-6; tentatively, D is TRBD1 (6 bases). CDR1 and CDR2 (germline): MGHRA, YSYEKL. Trimming stripped 4 bases from V and 8 bases from J, with 18 bases between. This CDR3 comprises 16 residues.

This clonotype turned up a few times. The CDR3 loop reads CSARVQDNSPLHF. The CDR3 DNA is TGCAGTGCTAGAGTACAGGATAATTCACCCCTCCACTTT. The V and J genes are TRBV20-1 and TRBJ1-6, with D tentatively TRBD1 (5 bases). Germline lookup yields CDR1 DFQATT and CDR2 SNEGSKA (reference sequence). Trimming cost V 1 base and J 5 bases, with 6 bases left between them. This CDR3 spans 13 amino acids.

This chain connects TRBV28 to TRBJ1-2, with D perhaps matching TRBD1 (5 bases). The CDR3 totals 12 residues. In germline, CDR1 is MDHEN, CDR2 SYDVKM. Trimming removed 9 bases from V and 2 bases from J, with 10 bases in between. In DNA, the CDR3 is TGTGCCAGTGCCTCAGGGAACTATGGCTACACCTTC. Translated: CASASGNYGYTF.

This chain links TRBV6-1 with TRBJ1-6; D call uncertain. The germline V gene encodes CDR1 MNHNS and CDR2 SASEGT. V shed 1 base and J shed 5 bases, with 15 bases lying between them. The CDR3 spans 17 residues. CDR3 in amino acids: CASSEDAWVGDNSPLHF. CDR3 DNA: TGTGCCAGCAGTGAAGATGCGTGGGTGGGAGATAATTCACCCCTCCACTTT.

This clonotype was observed a handful of times. The chain combines TRBV20-1 with TRBJ1-1; weak D call: TRBD1 (6 bases). Trimming cost V 6 bases and J 1 base, with 12 bases left between them. Germline CDR1 is DFQATT and CDR2 is SNEGSKA (reference sequence). This CDR3 is built from 13 residues. In DNA form, the CDR3 reads TGCAGTGCCCCCGGACAGAAGAACACTGAAGCTTTCTTT. Amino acid sequence: CSAPGQKNTEAFF.

V is TRBV2 and J is TRBJ1-5; unclear D gene. Trimming removed 3 bases at V and 7 bases at J, with 19 bases between. The CDR3 length is 16 residues. In germline, CDR1 is SNHLY, CDR2 FYNNEI. CDR3 residues: CASSDDEARVKQPQHF. CDR3 in DNA: TGTGCCAGCAGTGATGACGAGGCAAGGGTAAAGCAGCCCCAGCATTTT.

This sequence joins TRBV20-1 and TRBJ1-5; D is unclear. V shed 0 bases and J shed 2 bases, with 5 bases lying between them. The CDR3 has 13 amino acids. Germline V CDR1 and CDR2: DFQATT, SNEGSKA (reference sequence). The CDR3 DNA reads TGCAGTGCTAGAGATCGGGGCAATCAGCCCCAGCATTTT. Its translation is CSARDRGNQPQHF.

In its sample, this clonotype was seen a few times. The genes are TRBV7-2 and TRBJ2-2, with TRBD1 matching over 9 bases. The CDR3 has 16 residues. With 4 bases clipped from V and 3 bases from J, the junction kept 6 bases outside the gene matches. Per the germline V gene, CDR1 is SGHTA and CDR2 is FQGNSA. The CDR3 reads CASSSVTGGDTGELFF. The CDR3 nucleotides read TGTGCCAGCAGCTCAGTTACAGGGGGCGACACCGGGGAGCTGTTTTTT.

This clonotype came up a few times. This chain uses TRBV20-1 with TRBJ2-5, with 12 bases matching TRBD2. The CDR3 sequence is 16 residues long. With 5 bases clipped from V and 4 bases from J, the junction kept 11 bases outside the gene matches. Per the germline V gene, CDR1 is DFQATT and CDR2 is SNEGSKA (reference sequence). The CDR3 region is CSALLTSGGPRETQYF. The CDR3 DNA follows: TGCAGTGCTCTCTTAACTAGCGGGGGGCCCAGAGAGACCCAGTACTTC.

This clonotype was seen more than once but under ten times. This sequence joins TRBV6-2 or TRBV6-3 and TRBJ2-5; TRBD1 matches at 10 bases. This CDR3 is built from 14 residues. Germline V gene lookup returns CDR1 MNHEY and CDR2 SVGEGT. The junction had 5 bases not matched to a gene; V was cut back by 5 bases and J by 5 bases. In DNA form, the CDR3 reads TGTGCCAGCAGTGGGGACAGGGGCGGGGAGACCCAGTACTTC. This translates into CASSGDRGGETQYF.

The chain recombines TRBV6-2 or TRBV6-3 with TRBJ2-2, with D possibly matching TRBD1 (6 bases). Trimming shortened V by 7 bases and J by 2 bases, and 23 bases separated the two germline ends. In germline, CDR1 is MNHEY, CDR2 SVGEGT. The CDR3 is 18 residues long. This chain's CDR3 is CASKRTGVGAKNTGELFF. The CDR3 bases are TGTGCCAGCAAAAGGACTGGAGTGGGGGCGAAAAACACCGGGGAGCTGTTTTTT.

J is TRBJ2-1 and V is TRBV2, with D perhaps TRBD1 (5 bases). Germline CDR1 reads SNHLY; CDR2 reads FYNNEI. Deletions cut 4 bases from V and 4 bases from J, with 8 bases between. This CDR3 has 13 amino acids. The CDR3 sequence is CASSVQVYNEQFF. For the CDR3, the DNA is TGTGCCAGCAGTGTACAGGTTTACAATGAGCAGTTCTTC.

The rearrangement links TRBV11-3 to TRBJ2-7; D remains ambiguous. Germline V gene sequence: CDR1 SGHNT, CDR2 YENEEA. V was trimmed by 2 bases and J by 3 bases, leaving 14 bases between them. CDR3 size: 15 residues. CDR3 residues: CASSLIASGYYEQYF. CDR3 nucleotides: TGTGCCAGCAGCTTAATTGCTAGTGGCTACTACGAGCAGTACTTC.

The chain combines TRBV11-2 with TRBJ2-7; D unclear. CDR1 and CDR2 from the germline V gene are SGHAT and FQNNGV. This CDR3 region has 14 residues. V was pared by 1 base and J by 6 bases, with 13 bases between. The CDR3 loop reads CASSLGSLFLEQYF. The DNA of the CDR3 is TGTGCCAGCAGCTTAGGGAGTCTGTTTCTCGAGCAGTACTTC.

This CDR3 reads CSASVARQNSPLHF. DNA of the CDR3: TGCAGTGCTAGTGTGGCAAGACAGAATTCACCCCTCCACTTT. The genes are TRBV20-1 and TRBJ1-6; D possibly corresponds to TRBD1 (5 bases). V was shortened by 3 bases and J by 7 bases, with 13 bases between the two germline ends. This CDR3 contains 14 residues. Germline V lookup: CDR1 DFQATT, CDR2 SNEGSKA (reference sequence).

The chain uses TRBV6-1 and TRBJ2-7, with D hard to call. CDR3 size: 12 residues. The V and J ends lost 7 bases and 5 bases respectively, with 12 bases between them. Germline loops: CDR1 MNHNS, CDR2 SASEGT. The chain's CDR3 is CASKDVRDEQYF. For the CDR3, the DNA is TGTGCCAGCAAGGACGTCCGGGACGAGCAGTACTTC.